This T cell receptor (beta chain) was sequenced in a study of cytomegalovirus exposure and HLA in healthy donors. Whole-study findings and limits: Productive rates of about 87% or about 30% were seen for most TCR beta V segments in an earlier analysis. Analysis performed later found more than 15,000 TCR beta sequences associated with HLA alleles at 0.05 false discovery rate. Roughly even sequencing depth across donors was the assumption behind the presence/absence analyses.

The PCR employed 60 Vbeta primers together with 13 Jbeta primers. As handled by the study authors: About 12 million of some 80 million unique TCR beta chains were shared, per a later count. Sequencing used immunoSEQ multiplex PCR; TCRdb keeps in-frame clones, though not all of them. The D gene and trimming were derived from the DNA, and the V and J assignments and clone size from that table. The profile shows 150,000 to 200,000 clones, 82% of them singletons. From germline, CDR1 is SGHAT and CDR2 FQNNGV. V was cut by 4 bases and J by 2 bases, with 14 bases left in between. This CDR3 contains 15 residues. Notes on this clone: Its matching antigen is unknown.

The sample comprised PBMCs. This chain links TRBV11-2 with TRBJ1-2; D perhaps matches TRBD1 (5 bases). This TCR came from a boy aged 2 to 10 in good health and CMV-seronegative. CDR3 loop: CASSSILDSNYGYTF. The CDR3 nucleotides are TGTGCCAGCAGCTCTATATTAGACAGCAACTATGGCTACACCTTC.